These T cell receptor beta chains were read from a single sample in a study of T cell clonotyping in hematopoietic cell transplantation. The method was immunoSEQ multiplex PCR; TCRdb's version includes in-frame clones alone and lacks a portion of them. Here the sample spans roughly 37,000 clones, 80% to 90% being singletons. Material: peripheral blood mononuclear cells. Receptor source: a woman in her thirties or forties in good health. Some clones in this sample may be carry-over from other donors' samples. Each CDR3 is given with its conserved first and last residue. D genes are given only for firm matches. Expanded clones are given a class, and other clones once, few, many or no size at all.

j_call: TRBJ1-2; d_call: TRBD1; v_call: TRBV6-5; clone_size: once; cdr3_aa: CASRGSMDRGNGYTF; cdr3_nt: TGTGCCAGCAGGGGATCTATGGACAGGGGAAACGGCTACACCTTC
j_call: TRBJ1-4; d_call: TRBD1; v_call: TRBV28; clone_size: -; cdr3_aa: CASSPVRQGRLYEKLFF; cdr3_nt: TGTGCCAGCAGCCCAGTTAGACAGGGACGGCTGTATGAAAAACTGTTTTTT
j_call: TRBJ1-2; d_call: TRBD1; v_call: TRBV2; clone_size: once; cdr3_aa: CASSQQGDYGYTF; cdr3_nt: TGTGCCAGCAGTCAACAGGGGGACTATGGCTACACCTTC
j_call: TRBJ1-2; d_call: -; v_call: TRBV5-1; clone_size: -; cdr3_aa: CASSSGQGGGYTF; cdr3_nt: TGCGCCAGCAGCTCCGGACAAGGCGGGGGCTACACCTTC
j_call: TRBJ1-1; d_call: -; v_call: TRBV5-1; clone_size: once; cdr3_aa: CATRNGGEGTEAFF; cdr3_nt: TGCGCCACCCGAAACGGGGGCGAGGGCACTGAAGCTTTCTTT
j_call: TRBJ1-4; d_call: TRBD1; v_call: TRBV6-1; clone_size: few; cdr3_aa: CASSSRDSRDEKLFF; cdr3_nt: TGTGCCAGCAGTTCCCGGGACAGCCGGGATGAAAAACTGTTTTTT
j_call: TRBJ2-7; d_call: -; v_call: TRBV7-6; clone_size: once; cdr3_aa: CASSLAGPALSEQYF; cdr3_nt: TGTGCCAGCAGCTTAGCGGGACCAGCCCTTTCCGAGCAGTACTTC
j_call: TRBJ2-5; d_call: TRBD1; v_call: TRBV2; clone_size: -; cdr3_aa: CASSGGQEETQYF; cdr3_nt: TGTGCCAGCAGTGGGGGACAGGAAGAGACCCAGTACTTC
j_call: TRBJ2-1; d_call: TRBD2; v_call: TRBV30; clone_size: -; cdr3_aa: CAWSVRLAGINEQFF; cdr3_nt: TGTGCCTGGAGTGTACGACTAGCGGGAATCAATGAGCAGTTCTTC
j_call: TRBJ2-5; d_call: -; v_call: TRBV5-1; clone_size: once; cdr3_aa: CASSLEPQETQYF; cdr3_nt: TGCGCCAGCAGCTTGGAACCCCAAGAGACCCAGTACTTC
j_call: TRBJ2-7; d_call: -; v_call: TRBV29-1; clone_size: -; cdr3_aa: CSVGDESSYEQYF; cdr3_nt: TGCAGCGTTGGAGATGAAAGCTCCTACGAGCAGTACTTC
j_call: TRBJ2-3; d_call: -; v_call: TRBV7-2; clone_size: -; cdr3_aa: CASSPGQKETDTQYF; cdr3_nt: TGTGCCAGCAGCCCCGGACAGAAAGAGACAGATACGCAGTATTTT
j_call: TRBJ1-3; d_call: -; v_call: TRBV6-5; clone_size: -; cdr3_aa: CASSSTGWDTIYF; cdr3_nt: TGTGCCAGCAGTTCCACAGGGTGGGACACCATATATTTT
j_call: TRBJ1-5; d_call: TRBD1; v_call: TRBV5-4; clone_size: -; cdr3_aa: CASSQDGQGSQPQHF; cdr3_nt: TGTGCCAGCAGCCAAGATGGACAGGGAAGTCAGCCCCAGCATTTT
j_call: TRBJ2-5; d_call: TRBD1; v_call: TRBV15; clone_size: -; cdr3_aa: CATSREVGGGETQYF; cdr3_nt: TGTGCCACCAGCAGAGAAGTAGGGGGCGGAGAGACCCAGTACTTC
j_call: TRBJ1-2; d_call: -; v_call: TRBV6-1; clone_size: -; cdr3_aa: CASLSGTLNYGYTF; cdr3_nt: TGTGCCAGTCTCTCCGGGACACTGAACTATGGCTACACCTTC
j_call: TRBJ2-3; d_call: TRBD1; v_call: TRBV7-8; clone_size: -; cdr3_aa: CASSLVGPGGTDTQYF; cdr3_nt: TGTGCCAGCAGCTTAGTCGGGCCAGGGGGAACAGATACGCAGTATTTT
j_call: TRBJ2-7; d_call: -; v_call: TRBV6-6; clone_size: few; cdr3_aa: CASRPPSSYEQYF; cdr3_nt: TGTGCCAGCAGACCCCCGTCCTCCTACGAGCAGTACTTC
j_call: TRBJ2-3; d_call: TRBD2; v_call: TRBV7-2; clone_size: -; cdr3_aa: CASSLALASGTQYF; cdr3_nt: TGTGCCAGCAGCTTAGCACTAGCGTCGGGTACGCAGTATTTT
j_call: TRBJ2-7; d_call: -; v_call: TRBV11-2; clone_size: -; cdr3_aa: CASSSLHYEQYF; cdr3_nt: TGTGCCAGCAGCTCCCTCCATTACGAGCAGTACTTC
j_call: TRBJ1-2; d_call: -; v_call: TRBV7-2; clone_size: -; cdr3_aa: CASSSSIGYGYTF; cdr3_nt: TGTGCCAGCAGCTCGAGCATCGGCTATGGCTACACCTTC
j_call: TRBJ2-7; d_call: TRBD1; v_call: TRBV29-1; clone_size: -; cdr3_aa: CSVGDSYEQYF; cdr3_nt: TGCAGCGTTGGGGACAGCTACGAGCAGTACTTC
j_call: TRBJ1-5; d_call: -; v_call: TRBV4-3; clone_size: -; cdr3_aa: CASSQEGGQPQHF; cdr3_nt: TGCGCCAGCAGCCAAGAGGGAGGTCAGCCCCAGCATTTT
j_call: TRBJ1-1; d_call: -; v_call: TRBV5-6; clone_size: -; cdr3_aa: CASSGWGDPIFF; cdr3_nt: TGTGCCAGCAGCGGGTGGGGGGATCCTATTTTCTTT
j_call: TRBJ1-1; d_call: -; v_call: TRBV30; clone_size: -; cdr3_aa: CAWSVGIYMNTEAFF; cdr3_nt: TGTGCCTGGAGTGTAGGGATCTACATGAACACTGAAGCTTTCTTT
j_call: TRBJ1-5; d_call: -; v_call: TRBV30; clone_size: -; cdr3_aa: CAWSLADSHNQPQHF; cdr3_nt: TGTGCCTGGAGTCTAGCCGACAGTCACAATCAGCCCCAGCATTTT
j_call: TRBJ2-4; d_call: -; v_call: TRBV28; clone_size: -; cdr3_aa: CASSLQGNIQYF; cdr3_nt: TGTGCCAGCAGTTTACAGGGAAACATTCAGTACTTC
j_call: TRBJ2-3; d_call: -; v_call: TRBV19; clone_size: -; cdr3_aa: CASSLLQDTQYF; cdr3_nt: TGTGCCAGTAGTCTTCTGCAAGATACGCAGTATTTT
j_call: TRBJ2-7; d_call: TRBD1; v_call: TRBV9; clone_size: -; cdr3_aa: CASSHPSSGGDRHEQYF; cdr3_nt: TGTGCCAGCAGCCATCCCTCCTCAGGGGGCGACCGGCACGAGCAGTACTTC
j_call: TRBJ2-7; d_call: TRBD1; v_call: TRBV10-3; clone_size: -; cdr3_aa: CAISVDRDRNYEQYF; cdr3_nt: TGTGCCATCAGTGTTGACCGGGACAGAAACTACGAGCAGTACTTC
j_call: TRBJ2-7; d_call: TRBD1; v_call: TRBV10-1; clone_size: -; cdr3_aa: CATKPGQAYEQYF; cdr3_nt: TGCGCCACCAAACCGGGACAGGCCTACGAGCAGTACTTC
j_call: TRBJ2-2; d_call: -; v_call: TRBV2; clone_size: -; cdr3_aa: CAGGGNTGELFF; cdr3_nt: TGTGCCGGTGGGGGGAACACCGGGGAGCTGTTTTTT
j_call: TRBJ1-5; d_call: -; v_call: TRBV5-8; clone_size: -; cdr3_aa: CASSTRGQPQHF; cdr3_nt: TGTGCCAGCAGCACGCGAGGGCAGCCCCAGCATTTT
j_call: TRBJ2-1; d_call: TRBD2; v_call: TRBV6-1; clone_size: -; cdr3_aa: CAIRLAGSNEQFF; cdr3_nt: TGTGCCATTAGACTAGCTGGGAGCAATGAGCAGTTCTTC
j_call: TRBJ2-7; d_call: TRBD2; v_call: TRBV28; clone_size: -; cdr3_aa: CASSLRLAGSYEQYF; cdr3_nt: TGTGCCAGCAGTTTAAGACTAGCGGGATCCTACGAGCAGTACTTC
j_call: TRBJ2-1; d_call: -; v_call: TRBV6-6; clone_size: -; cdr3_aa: CATSRPYNEQFF; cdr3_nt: TGTGCCACCAGCAGGCCCTACAATGAGCAGTTCTTC
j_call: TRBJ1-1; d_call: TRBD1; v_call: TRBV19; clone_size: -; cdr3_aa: CASYFPGGTEAFF; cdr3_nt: TGTGCCAGTTATTTTCCAGGGGGCACTGAAGCTTTCTTT
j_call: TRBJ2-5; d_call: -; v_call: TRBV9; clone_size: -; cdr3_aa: CASSVGLGETQYF; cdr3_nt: TGTGCCAGCAGCGTAGGGCTTGGGGAGACCCAGTACTTC
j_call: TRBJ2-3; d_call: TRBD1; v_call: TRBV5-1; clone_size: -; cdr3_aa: CASSLYAGTGSVSTDTQYF; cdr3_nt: TGCGCCAGCAGCTTGTATGCCGGGACAGGGTCGGTCAGCACAGATACGCAGTATTTT
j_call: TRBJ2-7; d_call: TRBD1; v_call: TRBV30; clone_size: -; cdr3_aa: CACTAPGQIYEQYF; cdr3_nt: TGTGCCTGTACCGCCCCGGGACAGATCTACGAGCAGTACTTC
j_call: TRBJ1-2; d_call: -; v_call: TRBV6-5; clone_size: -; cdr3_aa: CASILHGGLSYGYTF; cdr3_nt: TGTGCCAGCATCCTTCATGGGGGGCTTAGCTATGGCTACACCTTC
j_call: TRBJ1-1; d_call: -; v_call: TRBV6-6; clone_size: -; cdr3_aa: CASSPQSSVEAFF; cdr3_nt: TGTGCCAGCAGCCCCCAATCGTCGGTTGAAGCTTTCTTT
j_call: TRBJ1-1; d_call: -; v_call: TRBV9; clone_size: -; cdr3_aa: CASSPLIGTENTEAFF; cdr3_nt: TGTGCCAGCAGTCCCTTGATCGGGACGGAGAACACTGAAGCTTTCTTT
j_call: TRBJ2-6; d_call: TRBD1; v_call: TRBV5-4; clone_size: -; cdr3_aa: CASSGGQPSNSGANVLTF; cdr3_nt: TGTGCCAGCAGCGGGGGACAGCCCTCCAACTCTGGGGCCAACGTCCTGACTTTC
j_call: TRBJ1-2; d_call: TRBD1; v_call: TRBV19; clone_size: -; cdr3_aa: CATQDRGYGYTF; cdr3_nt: TGTGCCACTCAGGACAGGGGCTATGGCTACACCTTC
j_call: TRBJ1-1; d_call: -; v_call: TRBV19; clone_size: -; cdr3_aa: CASSIGRREAFF; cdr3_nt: TGTGCCAGTAGTATAGGTCGCAGAGAAGCTTTCTTT
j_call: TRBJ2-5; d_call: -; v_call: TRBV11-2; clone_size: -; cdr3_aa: CASSLDRLQETQYF; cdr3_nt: TGTGCCAGCAGCTTAGATCGGCTTCAAGAGACCCAGTACTTC
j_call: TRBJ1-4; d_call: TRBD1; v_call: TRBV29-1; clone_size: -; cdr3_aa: CSASTGMGEKLFF; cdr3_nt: TGCAGCGCATCGACAGGGATGGGTGAAAAACTGTTTTTT
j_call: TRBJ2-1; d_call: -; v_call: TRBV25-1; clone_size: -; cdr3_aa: CASQMGASYYNEQFF; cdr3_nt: TGTGCCAGCCAAATGGGCGCCAGTTACTACAATGAGCAGTTCTTC
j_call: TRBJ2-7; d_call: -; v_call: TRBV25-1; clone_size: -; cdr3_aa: CASSEFGKHEQYF; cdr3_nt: TGTGCCAGCAGTGAATTTGGGAAGCACGAGCAGTACTTC
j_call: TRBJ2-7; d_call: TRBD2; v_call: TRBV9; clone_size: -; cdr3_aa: CASSLSFSGSSYEQYF; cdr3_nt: TGTGCCAGCAGTCTCTCATTTAGCGGGAGCTCCTACGAGCAGTACTTC
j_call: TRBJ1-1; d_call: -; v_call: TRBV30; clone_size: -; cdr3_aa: CAWKGSGYTEAFF; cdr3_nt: TGTGCCTGGAAAGGATCGGGGTACACTGAAGCTTTCTTT
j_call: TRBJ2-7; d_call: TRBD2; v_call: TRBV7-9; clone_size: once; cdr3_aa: CASTLAGGPLEQYF; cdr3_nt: TGTGCCAGCACTCTAGCGGGAGGGCCTCTCGAGCAGTACTTC
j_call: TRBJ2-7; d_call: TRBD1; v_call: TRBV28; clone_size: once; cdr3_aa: CASSSEDRGLYEQYF; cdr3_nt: TGTGCCAGCAGCTCCGAGGACAGGGGGCTCTACGAGCAGTACTTC
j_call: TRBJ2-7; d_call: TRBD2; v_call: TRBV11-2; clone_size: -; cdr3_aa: CASSPIIYSGRGASYEQYF; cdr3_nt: TGTGCCAGCAGCCCCATTATATACAGCGGGAGGGGGGCCTCCTACGAGCAGTACTTC